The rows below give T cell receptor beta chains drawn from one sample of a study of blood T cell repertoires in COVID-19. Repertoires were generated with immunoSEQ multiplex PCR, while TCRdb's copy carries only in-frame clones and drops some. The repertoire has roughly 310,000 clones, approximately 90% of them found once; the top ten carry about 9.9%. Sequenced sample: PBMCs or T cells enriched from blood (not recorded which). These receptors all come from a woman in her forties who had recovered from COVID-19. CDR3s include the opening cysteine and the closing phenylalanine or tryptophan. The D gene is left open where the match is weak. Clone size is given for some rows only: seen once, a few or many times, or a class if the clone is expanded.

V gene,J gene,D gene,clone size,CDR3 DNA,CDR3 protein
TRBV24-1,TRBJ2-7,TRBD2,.,TGTGCCACCAGTGATCTCGCTCGCCTGAGCGGGAGCCCCGCCGAGCAGTACTTC,CATSDLARLSGSPAEQYF
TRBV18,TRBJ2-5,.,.,TGTGCCAGCTCACCACCTTGGCTGCAAGAGACCCAGTACTTC,CASSPPWLQETQYF
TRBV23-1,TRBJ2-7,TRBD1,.,TGCGCCAGCAGTCAATCGGTGGGGACAGATACGAACTACGAGCAGTACTTC,CASSQSVGTDTNYEQYF
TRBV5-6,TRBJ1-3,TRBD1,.,TGTGCCAGCAGCCCGGGACAGTCAATGATCCCCATATATTTT,CASSPGQSMIPIYF
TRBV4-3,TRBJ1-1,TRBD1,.,TGCGCCAGCAGCCAAGATCCGGGACAGGTCCCTTTCTTT,CASSQDPGQVPFF
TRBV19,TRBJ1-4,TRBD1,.,TGTGCCAGTAGCTTAGGGGGCTTGGGCGAAAAACTGTTTTTT,CASSLGGLGEKLFF
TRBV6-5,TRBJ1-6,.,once,TGTGCCAGCAACGCAGGGCGATATTCACCCCTCCACTTT,CASNAGRYSPLHF
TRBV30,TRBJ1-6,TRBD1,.,TGTGCCTGGAGTCCCGGGACAGGGGGCTTCTTTAATTCACCCCTCCACTTT,CAWSPGTGGFFNSPLHF
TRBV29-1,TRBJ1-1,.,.,TGCAGCGTCGTAGCGCGTCTGAACACTGAAGCTTTCTTT,CSVVARLNTEAFF
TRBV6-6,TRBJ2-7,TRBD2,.,TGTGCCAGCAGTACGGTTATAGCGGGTCCCTCCTACGAGCAGTACTTC,CASSTVIAGPSYEQYF
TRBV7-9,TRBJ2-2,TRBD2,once,TGTGCCAGCAGCTCTGGACTAGCGGACACCGGGGAGCTGTTTTTT,CASSSGLADTGELFF
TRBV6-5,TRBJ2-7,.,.,TGTGCCAGCAGACCCCGGGACATCCTCTACGAGCAGTACTTC,CASRPRDILYEQYF
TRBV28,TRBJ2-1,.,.,TGTGCCAGCAGTAACAGGGAAGGCGCCTACAATGAGCAGTTCTTC,CASSNREGAYNEQFF
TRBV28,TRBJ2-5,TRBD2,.,TGTGCCAGCAGTTTACCCGGGACTAGCGGGGGGGCAGGAGAGACCCAGTACTTC,CASSLPGTSGGAGETQYF
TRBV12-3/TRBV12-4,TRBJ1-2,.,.,TGTGCCAGCAGCCTATCAGGGAAATATGGCTACACCTTC,CASSLSGKYGYTF
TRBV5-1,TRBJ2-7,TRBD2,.,TGCGCCAGCAGCGCCGGGACTAGAACCTACGAGCAGTACTTC,CASSAGTRTYEQYF
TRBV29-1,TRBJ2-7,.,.,TGCAGCGTCGGGACACCGCCCCTCTACGAGCAGTACTTC,CSVGTPPLYEQYF
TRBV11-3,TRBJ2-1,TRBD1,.,TGTGCCAGCAGCGCAGTAAGGGGGACAGGCAATGAGCAGTTCTTC,CASSAVRGTGNEQFF
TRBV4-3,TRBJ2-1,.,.,TGCGCCAGCAGCCAAGAAGGGTATAGCGTCGCTTCCTACAATGAGCAGTTCTTC,CASSQEGYSVASYNEQFF
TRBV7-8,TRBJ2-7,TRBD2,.,TGTGCCAGCAGCTTAGTCACCAGCGGGAGCTCCTACGAGCAGTACTTC,CASSLVTSGSSYEQYF
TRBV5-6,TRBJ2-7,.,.,TGTGCCAGCAGCTTGGCACAGCGGGCACACTACGAGCAGTACTTC,CASSLAQRAHYEQYF
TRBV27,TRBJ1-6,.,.,TGTGCCAGCAGTTCGGTCCTTAATTCACCCCTCCACTTT,CASSSVLNSPLHF
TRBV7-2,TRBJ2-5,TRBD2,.,TGTGCCAGCAGCCGGACTAGCGGGATTCAAGAGACCCAGTACTTC,CASSRTSGIQETQYF
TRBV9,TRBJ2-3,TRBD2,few,TGTGCCAGCAGCCCTGGGGAGCGGGGGGGCTTGACAGATACGCAGTATTTT,CASSPGERGGLTDTQYF
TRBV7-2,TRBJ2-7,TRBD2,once,TGTGCCAGCAGCTACGTCCCAGCGGGGCCCTACGAGCAGTACTTC,CASSYVPAGPYEQYF
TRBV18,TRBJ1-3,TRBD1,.,TGTGCCAGCTCACCACCGGGACAGGGTGGAAACACCATATATTTT,CASSPPGQGGNTIYF
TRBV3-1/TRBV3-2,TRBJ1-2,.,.,TGTGCCAGCAGCCAAGAGACCCTCAGGCATGGCTACACCTTC,CASSQETLRHGYTF
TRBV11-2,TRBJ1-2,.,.,TGTGCCAGCAGCTTAGCGCAGGGTAACTATGGCTACACCTTC,CASSLAQGNYGYTF
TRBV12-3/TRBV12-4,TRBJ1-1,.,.,TGTGCCAGCAGTTTCGGTATGAACACTGAAGCTTTCTTT,CASSFGMNTEAFF
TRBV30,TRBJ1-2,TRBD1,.,TGTGCCTGGATCTTTCCAGGGGGGTTGTCTGGCTACACCTTC,CAWIFPGGLSGYTF
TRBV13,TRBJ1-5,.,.,TGTGCCAGCAGCGCACGAACTCAAGGGGGTCAGCCCCAGCATTTT,CASSARTQGGQPQHF
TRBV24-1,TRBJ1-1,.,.,TGTGCCACCAGTGATTTTGCCCCACTAGGGAGATTAAACACTGAAGCTTTCTTT,CATSDFAPLGRLNTEAFF
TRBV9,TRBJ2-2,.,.,TGTGCCAGCAGCTCCCAACCGGCCCCCGGGGCCGGGGAGCTGTTTTTT,CASSSQPAPGAGELFF
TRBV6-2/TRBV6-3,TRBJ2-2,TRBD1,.,TGTGCCAGCGGCCACAGGGGGAAGGGCACCGGGGAGCTGTTTTTT,CASGHRGKGTGELFF
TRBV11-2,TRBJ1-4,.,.,TGTGCCAGCAGCTTAGATGCGGCCACTAATGAAAAACTGTTTTTT,CASSLDAATNEKLFF
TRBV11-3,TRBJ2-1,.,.,TGTGCCAGCAGCTTGGGGAGTTCCTACAATGAGCAGTTCTTC,CASSLGSSYNEQFF
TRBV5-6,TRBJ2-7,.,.,TGTGCCAGCAGCTTGACAGGGTACGAGCAGTACTTC,CASSLTGYEQYF
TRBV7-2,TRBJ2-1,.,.,TGTGCCAGCAGGGACTCTTACAATGAGCAGTTCTTC,CASRDSYNEQFF
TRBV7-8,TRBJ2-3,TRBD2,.,TGTGCCAGCAGCCCGGAAATAGCGGGCAGGGATACGCAGTATTTT,CASSPEIAGRDTQYF
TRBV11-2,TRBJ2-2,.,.,TGTGCCAGCAGCCCGGACAGTAACACCGGGGAGCTGTTTTTT,CASSPDSNTGELFF
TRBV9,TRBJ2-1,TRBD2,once,TGTGCCAGCAGCGTCGGGGCTAGCGGGGGGAATGAGCAGTTCTTC,CASSVGASGGNEQFF
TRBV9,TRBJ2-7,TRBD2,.,TGTGCCAGCAGCGTAGCGGGGGGGAGCTCCTACGAGCAGTACTTC,CASSVAGGSSYEQYF
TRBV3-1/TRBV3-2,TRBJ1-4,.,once,TGTGCCAGCAGTCAAGACTCCGGGGATGAAAAACTGTTTTTT,CASSQDSGDEKLFF
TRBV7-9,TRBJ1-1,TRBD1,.,TGTGCCAGCAGCTTAACAGGGGAGACTTTCTTT,CASSLTGETFF
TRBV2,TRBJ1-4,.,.,TGTGCCACCGCATCGGGGTCCCTTGAAAAACTGTTTTTT,CATASGSLEKLFF
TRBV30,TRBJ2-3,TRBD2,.,TGTGCCTGGAGCCAAGGACTAGCGGGGGGCACAGATACGCAGTATTTT,CAWSQGLAGGTDTQYF
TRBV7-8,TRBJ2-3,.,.,TGTGCCAGCAGCCCCAATTGGGGGGAACTCACGGATACGCAGTATTTT,CASSPNWGELTDTQYF
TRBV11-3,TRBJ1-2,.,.,TGTGCCAGCAGCCCTAGGGGTTCAGGGTACAACTATGGCTACACCTTC,CASSPRGSGYNYGYTF
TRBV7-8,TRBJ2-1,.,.,TGTGCCAGCAGCTTAGAGCCGGACAATGAGCAGTTCTTC,CASSLEPDNEQFF
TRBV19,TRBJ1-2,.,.,TGTGCCGCACGCGGGGTTTACTCTGAATCTAACTATGGCTACACCTTC,CAARGVYSESNYGYTF
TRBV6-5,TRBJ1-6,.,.,TGTGCCAGCAGTTCTCGGACTGGGAGTTCACCCCTCCACTTT,CASSSRTGSSPLHF
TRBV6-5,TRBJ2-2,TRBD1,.,TGTGCCAGCACTCTGACAGGGAAAGTTTCCGGGGAGCTGTTTTTT,CASTLTGKVSGELFF
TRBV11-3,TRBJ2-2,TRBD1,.,TGTGCCAGCAGCTCTACCGGGACAGCTAACACCGGGGAGCTGTTTTTT,CASSSTGTANTGELFF